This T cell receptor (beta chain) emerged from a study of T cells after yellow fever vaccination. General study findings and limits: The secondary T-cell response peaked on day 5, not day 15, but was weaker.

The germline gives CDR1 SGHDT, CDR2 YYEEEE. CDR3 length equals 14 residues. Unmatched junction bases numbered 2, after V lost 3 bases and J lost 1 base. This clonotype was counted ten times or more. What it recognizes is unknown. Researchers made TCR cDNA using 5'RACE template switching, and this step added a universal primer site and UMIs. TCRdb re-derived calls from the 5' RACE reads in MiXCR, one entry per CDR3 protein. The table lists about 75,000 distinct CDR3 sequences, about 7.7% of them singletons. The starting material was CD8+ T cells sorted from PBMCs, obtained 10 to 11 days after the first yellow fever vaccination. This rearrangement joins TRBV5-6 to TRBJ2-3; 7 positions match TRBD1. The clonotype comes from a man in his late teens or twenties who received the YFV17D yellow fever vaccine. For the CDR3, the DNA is TGTGCCAGCAGCTCAACAGGGGGCACAGATACGCAGTATTTT. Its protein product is CASSSTGGTDTQYF.